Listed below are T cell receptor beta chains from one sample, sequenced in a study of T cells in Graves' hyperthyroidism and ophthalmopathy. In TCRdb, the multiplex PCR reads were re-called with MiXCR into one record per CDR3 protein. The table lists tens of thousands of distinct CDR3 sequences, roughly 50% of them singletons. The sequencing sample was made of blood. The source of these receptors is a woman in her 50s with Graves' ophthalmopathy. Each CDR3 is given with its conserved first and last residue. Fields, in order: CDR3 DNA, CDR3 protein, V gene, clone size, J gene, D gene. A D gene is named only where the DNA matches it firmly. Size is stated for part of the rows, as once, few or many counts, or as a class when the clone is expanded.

TGCGCCAGCAGCCAAGATCCCGGACAGGGAAGAACCTCCCAAGAGACCCAGTACTTC | CASSQDPGQGRTSQETQYF | TRBV4-1 | - | TRBJ2-5 | TRBD1
TGTGCCAGCAGCTTAGGGGCTAGCGGGAGAGCGGCCCACGAGCAGTACTTC | CASSLGASGRAAHEQYF | TRBV7-9 | once | TRBJ2-7 | TRBD2
TGCAGTGCTACCAGGGGCAGAACCTACGAGCAGTACTTC | CSATRGRTYEQYF | TRBV20-1 | many | TRBJ2-7 | -
TGCAGTGCTAGAGATGTGGGACTCAGTACCGGGGAGCTGTTTTTT | CSARDVGLSTGELFF | TRBV20-1 | many | TRBJ2-2 | -
TGTGCCAGCGGCCGGGACCGTAATGAAAAACTGCTCTTT | CASGRDRNEKLLF | TRBV2 | - | TRBJ1-4 | -
TGTGCCAGCAGCTGGGGACAGAACAATCAGCCCCAGCATTTT | CASSWGQNNQPQHF | TRBV7-2 | - | TRBJ1-5 | TRBD1
TGCGCCAGCAGCTCTCACAGGATGGGGGAGACCCAGTACTTC | CASSSHRMGETQYF | TRBV5-1 | - | TRBJ2-5 | -
TGTGCCAGCAGCAGTCGACTAGCGGGGGGAACCTACGAGCAGTACTTC | CASSSRLAGGTYEQYF | TRBV7-6 | - | TRBJ2-7 | TRBD2
TGTGCCAGCAGCGTAAGGGGGGGGAGGGCCTACGAGCAGTACTTC | CASSVRGGRAYEQYF | TRBV9 | once | TRBJ2-7 | -
TGTGCCAGCAACGGACAGGGGGGAAACTACGAGCAGTACTTC | CASNGQGGNYEQYF | TRBV7-2 | - | TRBJ2-7 | TRBD1
TGTGCCAGCAGCTGGGGCAGATATCAGGAGCAGTTCTTC | CASSWGRYQEQFF | TRBV27 | - | TRBJ2-1 | -
TGTGCCAGCAGTTCCTTGAGGGGGGGCCTCTACGAGCAGTACTTC | CASSSLRGGLYEQYF | TRBV12-3/TRBV12-4 | many | TRBJ2-7 | -
TGTGCCAGCAGCTCTTCGGTAAACACTGAAGCTTTCTTT | CASSSSVNTEAFF | TRBV11-3 | many | TRBJ1-1 | -
TGTGCCAGCGGGGGAATGGCTAGCGGGAGTCAAGAGCAGTACTTC | CASGGMASGSQEQYF | TRBV2 | many | TRBJ2-7 | TRBD2
TGTGCCAGCAGCGTATTCACCGGGCCAAACAGTGGGCAGTTCTTC | CASSVFTGPNSGQFF | TRBV9 | - | TRBJ2-1 | -
TGCGCCAGCAGCCGGACTAGCGGGGCTGCCCGCTACAATGAGCAGTTCTTC | CASSRTSGAARYNEQFF | TRBV4-1 | many | TRBJ2-1 | TRBD2
TGTGCCAGCAGCGTAGAACAGGCGGGAGGGAACACCGGGGAGCTGTCTTGG | CASSVEQAGGNTGELSW | TRBV9 | - | TRBJ2-2 | TRBD2
TGTGCCAGCAGCCAACCCGACAGGGCCTATGAAGCTTTCTTT | CASSQPDRAYEAFF | TRBV4-2 | many | TRBJ1-1 | TRBD1
TGCAGCGTTTTCGGGGTAGACACAGATACGCAGTATTTT | CSVFGVDTDTQYF | TRBV29-1 | many | TRBJ2-3 | -
TGTGCCAGCGGGACGTTCACAGATACGCAGTATTTT | CASGTFTDTQYF | TRBV28 | many | TRBJ2-3 | -
TGTGCCAGTAGTATAGTACAGGGTTTCAAGGAAAAACTGTTTTTT | CASSIVQGFKEKLFF | TRBV19 | - | TRBJ1-4 | -
TGCAGTGCTGGGACAAGGAGTTATAGCAATCAGCCCCAGCATTTT | CSAGTRSYSNQPQHF | TRBV20-1 | - | TRBJ1-5 | -
TGTGCCACCAGTGATTTTCAGGGAGAGACCCAGCATTTT | CATSDFQGETQHF | TRBV24-1 | - | TRBJ1-5 | -
TGTGCCAGCAGCTTAGCGGGGGGGCCGCTCAATGAGCAGTTCTTC | CASSLAGGPLNEQFF | TRBV7-9 | many | TRBJ2-1 | -
TGTGCCAGCAGTCACACCGACAGGGCCGCGAACACCGGGGAGCTGTCTTGG | CASSHTDRAANTGELSW | TRBV2 | - | TRBJ2-2 | TRBD1
TGTGCCATCTCCGGGACTAGCGGGAGTGGGGAGACCCAGTACTTC | CAISGTSGSGETQYF | TRBV10-3 | - | TRBJ2-5 | TRBD2
TGTGCCACCGAACGGGAGGCGAACACCGGGGAGCTGTTTTTT | CATEREANTGELFF | TRBV6-4 | many | TRBJ2-2 | TRBD2
TGTGCCAGCAGTGAAGGGTGGGCCACAGATACGCAGTTCTTC | CASSEGWATDTQFF | TRBV6-1 | - | TRBJ2-1 | -
TGTGCCAGCAGTAGGGAACAGGGGGCCTCCTACGAGCAGTACTTC | CASSREQGASYEQYF | TRBV2 | medium-sized | TRBJ2-7 | TRBD1
TGCGCCAGCAGCTCCGACGGAACTGGAGATACGCAGTATTTT | CASSSDGTGDTQYF | TRBV10-1 | many | TRBJ2-3 | -
TGTGCCAGCAGTTTGGCTAGCGGAAATGTCTACGAGCAGTACTTC | CASSLASGNVYEQYF | TRBV27 | many | TRBJ2-7 | TRBD2
TGTGCCAGCAGTTTCGTGGGGGCCCTCGGCTACACCTTC | CASSFVGALGYTF | TRBV7-9 | - | TRBJ1-2 | -
TGTGCCAGTAGTGCGAGTAGAGCGGGAGGGCCAAATGAGCAGTTCTTC | CASSASRAGGPNEQFF | TRBV19 | many | TRBJ2-1 | TRBD2
TGTGCCAGTACCGGGGACAGGGGAAATTCACCCCTCCACTTT | CASTGDRGNSPLHF | TRBV19 | many | TRBJ1-6 | TRBD1
TGTGCCAGCAGTTTTGTGTCAGGGATGGGTCAGCCCCAGCATTTT | CASSFVSGMGQPQHF | TRBV12-3/TRBV12-4 | - | TRBJ1-5 | -
TGTGCCAGCAGCACGAACGAGCGGACCTACACAGATACGCAGTATTTT | CASSTNERTYTDTQYF | TRBV5-4 | many | TRBJ2-3 | -
TGCGCCAGCAGCAATCTAAGGGGTAGTGGGGCCAACGTCCTGACTTTC | CASSNLRGSGANVLTF | TRBV5-1 | many | TRBJ2-6 | -
TGTGCCAGCAGCGAATGGACTAGCGGGCCCTACGAGCAGTACTTC | CASSEWTSGPYEQYF | TRBV6-1 | - | TRBJ2-7 | TRBD2
TGTGCCAGCAGCCCCGGGACTAGCGGGAAACATTACAATGAGCAGTTCTTC | CASSPGTSGKHYNEQFF | TRBV2 | - | TRBJ2-1 | TRBD2
TGCAGTGCTAGAGAAACAGGGGGCTGGAATCAGCCCCAGTACTTC | CSARETGGWNQPQYF | TRBV20-1 | - | TRBJ2-5 | TRBD1
TGTGCCAGCAGGAGCGGGATCCCCCCGATGGAGCAGTATTTT | CASRSGIPPMEQYF | TRBV12-3/TRBV12-4 | once | TRBJ2-3 | TRBD2
TGCGCCAGCAGTGAGTCCACAGGGGGCATTCAGTACTTC | CASSESTGGIQYF | TRBV10-2 | once | TRBJ2-4 | TRBD1
TGTGCCATCAGAACAGGGCCAAACTCCTACGAGCAGTACTTC | CAIRTGPNSYEQYF | TRBV10-3 | - | TRBJ2-7 | -
TGTGCCACCAGGGGTAGCGGGGGGACAACCTACAATGAGCATTTT | CATRGSGGTTYNEHF | TRBV24-1 | - | TRBJ1-5 | -
TGTGCCAGCAGTGCACTACAGGGACCGAACACCGGGGAGCTGTTTTTT | CASSALQGPNTGELFF | TRBV7-6 | once | TRBJ2-2 | -